This TCR beta chain stems from a study of blood T cell repertoires in COVID-19 (dated by TCRdb to the early 2020s). About the investigation overall: The collaborator samples originated in the United States, Italy and Spain and spanned the acute and convalescent phases of COVID-19. The repertoires were released in a freely available public database meant as a resource for research on the immune response to SARS-CoV-2. The samples were drawn from two sources: the first 160 participants of the ongoing ImmuneRACE study, and 1,000 to 1,500 subjects contributed by 6 global collaborators. Where available, HLA class I and class II types were taken from metadata supplied by the sample provider and were not determined by assay-based typing. The prospective study material was composed of cDNA or gDNA derived from T cells, B-cell-depleted T cells, or PBMCs. Subjects who had been exposed to COVID-19, were actively infected with it, or had recovered from it provided the deeply sampled blood TCRbeta repertoires that made up the dataset. The sample metadata nearly always contained a de-identified subject ID, COVID-19 status, age in years and sex.

Participants in the prospective study were enrolled through a virtual design, were aged about 18 to 100 years, and lived in 24 United States geographic areas. In the prospective study, participants were assigned to cohorts based on the clinical history participants reported in a screening survey and a study questionnaire. For ImmuneRACE Cohort 3, a participant was defined as recovered based on two consecutive negative NP/OP PCR tests, clearance by a healthcare professional, or resolution of symptoms. In the prospective study, mobile phlebotomists collected whole blood, serum and a nasopharyngeal or oropharyngeal swab from each participant. Participants in the prospective study had the option to provide additional blood draws and questionnaires over an approximately 2-month period. Blood samples from the prospective study were shipped frozen or at room temperature prior to DNA extraction. As to this clone: The antigen it recognizes is unknown. No per-base quality is available; no much larger clone lies one base away.

Including cysteine and phenylalanine, the CDR3 has 18 amino acids. Left in the record is the CDR3 DNA by itself, 54 bases read in frame from the first base. Trimming costs V 2 bases and J 2 bases, and their ends lie 19 bases apart. The germline V gene provides CDR1 SNHLY and CDR2 FYNNEI. The full study reports these points: Clinical and demographic metadata were provided uncurated, with the amount varying by source and participant.

TCRbeta CDR3 regions were amplified from genomic DNA using the immunoSEQ Assay, a bias-controlled multiplex PCR. The original pipeline was this. The number of nucleated cells in each sample was estimated by amplification of reference gene primers within the assay. To quantify the absolute abundance of each unique TCRbeta CDR3 rearrangement, sequence reads were collapsed and filtered. For each sample, productive Simpson clonality was calculated by taking the square root of Simpson's diversity index across productive rearrangements. Entries here come from immuneACCESS through TCRdb and include only in-frame sequences with V and J called. Some clones fail to appear in such tables; in the studies checked, an unresolved V gene covers under half of the shortfall, and the cause of the remainder is unknown. From that table come the V and J calls and clone size; the DNA was used to work out D and trimming. This sample gives just over 300,000 clones in total; over 80% of them show up just once. 8.5% to 10% of the sample is held by the ten biggest clonotypes.

The clonotype comes from a woman under 30 who had recovered from COVID-19. The sequenced sample consisted of PBMCs or T cells enriched from blood (not recorded which). The chain joins TRBV2 to TRBJ1-5; the D segment could be TRBD1, given 6 matching bases. The CDR3 corresponds to CASSEPFVGALGNQPQHF. Here is the DNA: TGTGCCAGCAGTGAACCCTTCGTGGGGGCGCTGGGCAATCAGCCCCAGCATTTT.